The 7 T cell receptor beta chains below all came from one sample that was sequenced in a study of CD8+ T cells in alopecia areata. As to treatment: oral pan-JAK inhibitor, 5-10 mg twice daily. RNA, once extracted, was reverse transcribed into cDNA for use as the sequencing template. The repertoire was sequenced with immunoSEQ multiplex PCR; TCRdb's copy has only in-frame clones and lacks some. The data contain 250,000 to 300,000 clones, nearly 60% of them singletons. Specimen: CD4+ T cells sorted from blood, collected at week 24, from a patient treated with tofacitinib. The origin of the receptors is a human donor with alopecia areata.

The CDR3 region has the DNA TGTGCCAGCAGCTTTCGGGACAGGAATTCACCCCTCCACTTT. As protein: CASSFRDRNSPLHF. The chain recombines TRBV13 with TRBJ1-6, with 8 positions matching TRBD1. The V gene end was trimmed by 3 bases and the J gene end by 7 bases; junction bases not matched to a gene: 2. CDR1 is PRHDT, CDR2 FYEKMQ, per germline (reference sequence). The CDR3 contains 14 residues.

This clone was seen many times. CDR3 DNA: TGTGCCAGCAGTTTTAAGGGGGGACGGACGAACACCGGGGAGCTGTTTTTT. Protein: CASSFKGGRTNTGELFF. This chain uses TRBV28 with TRBJ2-2; D assignment may be TRBD1 or TRBD2 (6 bases each). The germline V gene has CDR1 MDHEN and CDR2 SYDVKM. V lost 3 bases to trimming and J lost 0 bases, with 14 bases between them. CDR3 size: 17 residues.

The sample holds one count of this clone. The chain carries TRBV27 and TRBJ1-6; 12 bases are a match to TRBD1. CDR1 MNHEY and CDR2 SMNVEV come from the germline V gene (reference sequence). Trimming cost V 6 bases and J 9 bases; bases outside gene matches: 9. This CDR3 region has 16 residues. The CDR3 DNA reads as TGTGCCAGCAGCTCAACCCCGGGACAGGGGGCTTCACCCCTCCACTTT. The encoded protein is CASSSTPGQGASPLHF.

This clone occurred once. The rearrangement joins TRBV7-2 to TRBJ1-1, with 7 positions matching TRBD1. V was pared by 3 bases and J by 6 bases, with 4 bases of the junction left unmatched. CDR3 size: 13 residues. The germline gives CDR1 SGHTA, CDR2 FQGNSA. The chain's CDR3 is CASSFNRGSEAFF. In DNA, the CDR3 is TGTGCCAGCAGCTTTAACAGGGGCTCTGAAGCTTTCTTT.

Note on this clone: Other nucleotide sequences from this sample produce the same CDR3. The gene calls are TRBV28 and TRBJ1-5; D not certain. V lost 4 bases and J lost 0, with 4 bases in between. CDR1 and CDR2 from the germline V gene are MDHEN and SYDVKM. The CDR3 extends over 13 amino acids. The CDR3 nucleotides read TGTGCCAGCAGTTGGGGTAGCAATCAGCCCCAGCATTTT. It is translated as CASSWGSNQPQHF.

This clone was observed a single time. The rearrangement joins TRBV4-1 to TRBJ1-1, with D possibly TRBD1 on 5 matching bases. Trimming pared 6 bases from V and 0 bases from J, leaving 14 bases between. The CDR3 spans 15 residues. Germline CDR1 and CDR2: MGHRA and YSYEKL. The CDR3 region has the DNA TGCGCCAGCAGGGCGATGGGACGGATGAACACTGAAGCTTTCTTT. This gives the protein CASRAMGRMNTEAFF.

This clone has at least ten counts. CDR3 sequence reads: CASGLGVAGYTDTQYF. In nucleotides, the CDR3 is TGTGCTAGTGGTTTGGGGGTAGCGGGATACACAGATACGCAGTATTTT. This rearrangement joins TRBV12-5 to TRBJ2-3; 8 bases map to TRBD2. V lost 1 base, J lost 2 bases, and 5 bases stayed unmatched. This CDR3 is 16 amino acids long. CDR1 LGHNT and CDR2 FRNRAP come from the germline V gene.